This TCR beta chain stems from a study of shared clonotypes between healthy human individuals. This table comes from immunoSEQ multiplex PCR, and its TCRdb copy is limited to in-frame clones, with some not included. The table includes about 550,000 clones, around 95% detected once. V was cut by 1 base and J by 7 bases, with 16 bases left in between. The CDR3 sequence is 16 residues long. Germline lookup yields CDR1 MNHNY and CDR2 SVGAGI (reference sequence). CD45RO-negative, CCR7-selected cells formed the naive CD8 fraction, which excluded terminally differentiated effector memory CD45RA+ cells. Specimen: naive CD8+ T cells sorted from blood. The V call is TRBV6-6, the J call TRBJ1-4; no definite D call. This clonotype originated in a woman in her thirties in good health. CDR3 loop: CASSYLVGFKGEKLFF. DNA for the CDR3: TGTGCCAGCAGTTACTTGGTTGGGTTTAAGGGTGAAAAACTGTTTTTT.